The next 13 T cell receptor beta chains were all read from a single sample in a study of control samples from healthy donors and cancer patients. Profiled with immunoSEQ multiplex PCR; TCRdb holds only in-frame clones, not every one. The sample includes some 140,000 clones, about nine tenths seen only once; the top ten take about 11%. Material: blood. All receptors come from a man younger than 40 in good health.

The genes are TRBV4-2 and TRBJ2-1, with 8 bases aligning to TRBD2. CDR1 and CDR2 from the germline V gene are LGHNA and YNFKEQ. The CDR3 contains 17 residues. Trimming took 0 bases from V and 8 from J; bases not matched to a gene: 12. The DNA for the CDR3 is TGTGCCAGCAGCCAAGAAGGGCTAGCGGGTCGCTTTGATGAGCAGTTCTTC. As protein: CASSQEGLAGRFDEQFF.

The chain has TRBV15 and TRBJ1-1; a weak D match, TRBD1 (6 bases). V lost 0 bases and J lost 1, with 12 bases in between. The CDR3 contains 16 residues. The germline CDR1 and CDR2 sequences are LNHNV and YYDKDF (reference sequence). DNA of the CDR3: TGTGCCACCAGCAGAGATGCGGGACACACGAACACTGAAGCTTTCTTT. It specifies CATSRDAGHTNTEAFF.

The chain couples TRBV29-1 to TRBJ1-3; 9 bases are a match to TRBD1. Looked up from germline, CDR1 is SQVTM and CDR2 is ANQGSEA. This CDR3 contains 14 residues. The V gene end was trimmed by 6 bases and the J gene end by 4 bases; junction bases not matched to a gene: 7. Here the CDR3 reads CSVSTGGSGNTIYF. CDR3 coding DNA: TGCAGCGTGTCGACAGGGGGTAGCGGAAACACCATATATTTT.

The chain couples TRBV28 to TRBJ2-5; 7 bases agree with TRBD1. The CDR3 is 14 residues long. The germline V gene has CDR1 MDHEN and CDR2 SYDVKM. The V gene end was trimmed by 6 bases and the J gene end by 2 bases; junction bases not matched to a gene: 6. In nucleotides, the CDR3 is TGTGCCAGCAGGCTCAACAGGGGACAAGAGACCCAGTACTTC. It yields the protein CASRLNRGQETQYF.

V gene TRBV6-2 or TRBV6-3 combines with J gene TRBJ2-6; no definite D call. The V and J ends lost 4 bases and 3 bases respectively, with 13 bases between them. The CDR3 has 16 amino acids. CDR1 and CDR2 from the germline V gene are MNHEY and SVGEGT. The CDR3 bases are TGTGCCAGCAGTTCTCCGCTATCATATGGGGCCAACGTCCTGACTTTC. Translated, it gives CASSSPLSYGANVLTF.

The V and J genes are TRBV28 and TRBJ1-1; D gene ambiguous. The CDR3 covers 18 residues. Germline V gives CDR1 MDHEN, CDR2 SYDVKM. Trimming shortened V by 3 bases and J by 0 bases, and 20 bases separated the two germline ends. CDR3 sequence: CASSFFTLRAAMNTEAFF. As DNA, the CDR3 is TGTGCCAGCAGTTTTTTTACTCTCCGGGCCGCAATGAACACTGAAGCTTTCTTT.

By its share, this clone is medium-sized. V usage is TRBV6-5 and J usage is TRBJ2-5; no clear D gene. This CDR3 is 10 amino acids long. From germline, CDR1 is MNHEY and CDR2 SVGAGI. With 8 bases removed from V and 5 bases from J, the gap between germline ends came to 6 bases. The CDR3 bases are TGTGCCAGCTTTAGGGAGACCCAGTACTTC. Translation gives CASFRETQYF.

This chain links TRBV19 with TRBJ2-2; D might be TRBD2 (6 bases). V lost 3 bases to trimming and J lost 5 bases, with 19 bases between them. CDR1 is LNHDA, CDR2 SQIVND, per germline (reference sequence). The length of the CDR3 is 17 residues. Here the CDR3 DNA reads TGTGCCAGTAGTATCTACCGAGTGACTAGTTTGACCGGGGAGCTGTTTTTT. Translating it yields CASSIYRVTSLTGELFF.

The rearrangement links TRBV4-3 to TRBJ1-2; the D gene is possibly TRBD1 (6 bases). With 0 bases removed from V and 0 bases from J, the gap between germline ends came to 14 bases. The CDR3 is 17 residues long. The germline V gene has CDR1 LGHNA and CDR2 YSLEER. The CDR3 DNA reads as TGCGCCAGCAGCCAAGACTCACAGGGCGAATCTAACTATGGCTACACCTTC. Translation: CASSQDSQGESNYGYTF.

This sequence joins TRBV6-6 and TRBJ1-4, with D unresolved. In germline, CDR1 is MNHNY, CDR2 SVGAGI (reference sequence). The CDR3 contains 12 residues. Trimming shortened V by 6 bases and J by 7 bases, and 9 bases separated the two germline ends. CDR3 residues: CASSFTSEKLFF. CDR3 DNA sequence: TGTGCCAGCAGCTTTACGTCTGAAAAACTGTTTTTT.

V usage is TRBV7-8 and J usage is TRBJ2-3; 10 bases match TRBD2. The V and J ends lost 4 bases and 2 bases, in that order; junction bases with no gene match: 6. The CDR3 spans 16 residues. CDR1 and CDR2 from the germline V gene are SGHVS and FQNEAQ. The CDR3 nucleotides are TGTGCCAGCAGCTCGGACGGACTAGCGGCCACAGATACGCAGTATTTT. Its protein is CASSSDGLAATDTQYF.

The chain employs TRBV6-1 and TRBJ1-5; 8 bases are a match to TRBD1. V shed 0 bases and J 2 bases; nucleotides not matched to a gene: 3. The CDR3 has 16 amino acids. CDR1 and CDR2 from the germline V gene are MNHNS and SASEGT. The CDR3 region is CASSEALQGGNQPQHF. Here the CDR3 DNA reads TGTGCCAGCAGTGAAGCATTACAGGGGGGCAATCAGCCCCAGCATTTT.

The rearrangement links TRBV2 to TRBJ2-5; 8 bases match TRBD2. CDR3 length: 16 residues. Unmatched junction bases numbered 9, after V lost 5 bases and J lost 1 base. Germline CDR1 SNHLY, CDR2 FYNNEI. CDR3: CASSKTGTRGQETQYF. CDR3 nucleotide sequence: TGTGCCAGCAGTAAAACCGGGACTAGGGGCCAAGAGACCCAGTACTTC.